Listed here are 19 T cell receptor beta chains from one sample, sequenced in a study of shared clonotypes between healthy human individuals. Some clones are missing from TCRdb's copy, which holds only in-frame ones; the method was immunoSEQ multiplex PCR. The data show 550,000 to 700,000 clones, with around four fifths seen just once and 1.5% to 2% held by the top ten. The sequencing sample was made of memory CD4+ T cells sorted from blood. Regarding subset: CD45RA-negative fraction. The receptors were gathered from a woman aged 25-40 years in good health.

This clone was seen once. V and J are TRBV11-2 and TRBJ1-5, with a possible D match to TRBD1 (5 bases). CDR3 length: 14 residues. Trimming took 5 bases from V and 9 from J, leaving 17 bases between them. The germline gives CDR1 SGHAT, CDR2 FQNNGV. CDR3 coding DNA: TGTGCCAGCAGCCACCTCGGGGCGCGAGGGCCCCAGCATTTT. The encoded protein is CASSHLGARGPQHF.

V usage is TRBV7-2 and J usage is TRBJ2-4; no definite D call. Germline lookup yields CDR1 SGHTA and CDR2 FQGNSA. The CDR3 sequence is 13 residues long. Trimming left V 0 bases short and J 0 bases short, with 0 bases between. DNA of the CDR3: TGTGCCAGCAGCTTAGCAGCCAAAAACATTCAGTACTTC. As protein: CASSLAAKNIQYF.

CDR3 DNA: TGTGCCAGCAGCCAAGACGGCGGAAACTCCTACAATGAGCAGTTCTTC. It codes for CASSQDGGNSYNEQFF. The chain joins TRBV4-2 to TRBJ2-1; no firm D call. Per the germline V gene, CDR1 is LGHNA and CDR2 is YNFKEQ. CDR3 length: 16 amino acids. V gave up 0 bases and J gave up 0 bases, with 9 bases separating them.

CDR3: CASSLGLHTIYF. The CDR3 DNA sequence: TGTGCCAGCAGTTTAGGCCTGCACACCATATATTTT. The gene calls are TRBV28 and TRBJ1-3; no reliable D call. This CDR3 has 12 amino acids. Germline V gene data show CDR1 as MDHEN and CDR2 as SYDVKM. The germline V and J ends were trimmed by 2 bases and 8 bases, with 7 bases remaining between them. The variable domain in full, completed from reference TRBV28 and TRBJ1-3, reads DVKVTQSSRYLVKRTGEKVFLECVQDMDHENMFWYRQDPGLGLRLIYFSYDVKMKEKGDIPEGYSVSREKKERFSLILESASTNQTSMYLCASSLGLHTIYFGEGSWLTVV.

The chain links TRBV7-9 to TRBJ2-7, with TRBD2 matching 14 bases. The CDR3 loop spans 16 amino acids. The germline V gene encodes CDR1 SEHNR and CDR2 FQNEAQ (reference sequence). V was clipped by 2 bases and J by 4 bases; unmatched bases: 4. CDR3 sequence reads: CASSLIGTSGSYEQYF. The CDR3 coding sequence is TGTGCCAGCAGCTTAATTGGGACTAGCGGGAGTTACGAGCAGTACTTC.

The rearrangement joins TRBV11-2 to TRBJ2-7; D may be TRBD2 (7 bases). Trimming cost V 5 bases and J 2 bases, with 19 bases left between them. In germline, CDR1 is SGHAT, CDR2 FQNNGV. The CDR3 covers 16 residues. The CDR3 nucleotides read TGTGCCAGCAGCCTCCTAAGAGGGGAGGGGGCCTACGAGCAGTACTTC. Its translation is CASSLLRGEGAYEQYF.

The rearrangement links TRBV19 to TRBJ1-5; 7 bases align to TRBD1. Per germline, CDR1 LNHDA and CDR2 SQIVND (reference sequence). V shed 4 bases and J 3 bases; nucleotides not matched to a gene: 9. This CDR3 comprises 16 residues. The CDR3 DNA reads TGTGCCAGTAGTACGCCCCGACAGGGACCCAATCAGCCCCAGCATTTT. Protein: CASSTPRQGPNQPQHF. Looking up the rest from reference TRBV19 and TRBJ1-5 gives the full variable domain: DGGITQSPKYLFRKEGQNVTLSCEQNLNHDAMYWYRQDPGQGLRLIYYSQIVNDFQKGDIAEGYSVSREKKESFPLTVTSAQKNPTAFYLCASSTPRQGPNQPQHFGDGTRLSIL.

The chain uses TRBV6-5 and TRBJ1-1; D is unresolved. Germline assignment: CDR1 MNHEY and CDR2 SVGAGI. The CDR3 is made up of 12 amino acids. Trimming stripped 5 bases from V and 2 bases from J, with 6 bases between. The CDR3 sequence: CASSPFNTEAFF. DNA of the CDR3: TGTGCCAGCAGTCCATTCAACACTGAAGCTTTCTTT.

Here the CDR3 reads CASSPRRLGGGEQYF. CDR3 DNA: TGTGCCAGCAGCCCACGACGCCTAGGGGGTGGCGAGCAGTACTTC. This rearrangement joins TRBV7-8 to TRBJ2-7; TRBD1 is a possible D gene (6 bases). V was shortened by 5 bases and J by 6 bases, with 20 bases between the two germline ends. The length of the CDR3 is 15 residues. Germline V gene data show CDR1 as SGHVS and CDR2 as FQNEAQ.

The genes are TRBV5-1 and TRBJ1-1; 10 nucleotides line up with TRBD1. CDR3 size: 15 residues. Germline V CDR1 and CDR2: SGHRS, YFSETQ. Germline trimming cut 4 bases from V and 7 bases from J; bases unmatched to any gene: 10. CDR3 sequence: CASSPRQGARGEAFF. CDR3 DNA sequence: TGCGCCAGCAGCCCAAGACAGGGGGCGAGGGGTGAAGCTTTCTTT. The entire variable domain, with the rest obtained from reference TRBV5-1 and TRBJ1-1, is as follows: KAGVTQTPRYLIKTRGQQVTLSCSPISGHRSVSWYQQTPGQGLQFLFEYFSETQRNKGNFPGRFSGRQFSNSRSEMNVSTLELGDSALYLCASSPRQGARGEAFFGQGTRLTVV.

This rearrangement joins TRBV5-1 to TRBJ2-5; D is unresolved. The V end lost 1 base, the J end lost 4 bases, and 5 bases lay between the germline ends. Per germline, CDR1 SGHRS and CDR2 YFSETQ. This CDR3 spans 12 amino acids. The CDR3 loop is CASSLMAETQYF. The CDR3 region has the DNA TGCGCCAGCAGCTTGATGGCAGAGACCCAGTACTTC.

The chain links TRBV11-2 to TRBJ2-5; D remains ambiguous. V shed 3 bases and J shed 2 bases, with 7 bases lying between them. CDR1 and CDR2 (germline): SGHAT, FQNNGV. The CDR3 length is 13 residues. This chain's CDR3 is CASSFARQETQYF. The CDR3 DNA sequence: TGTGCCAGCAGCTTCGCCCGACAAGAGACCCAGTACTTC.

As concerns this clone: The sample contains more than one DNA sequence encoding this CDR3. The chain joins TRBV5-1 to TRBJ2-5, with 9 bases that match TRBD1. Looked up from germline, CDR1 is SGHRS and CDR2 is YFSETQ. The CDR3 runs 15 residues. The J segment lost 3 bases and the V segment lost 1 base, leaving 4 bases of the junction unmatched. The CDR3 region has the DNA TGCGCCAGCAGCTTGCCGACAGGGGGGGAAGAGACCCAGTACTTC. Its translation: CASSLPTGGEETQYF.

V is TRBV19 and J is TRBJ2-1; 10 bases fit TRBD2. This CDR3 comprises 16 residues. V shed 4 bases and J 5 bases; nucleotides not matched to a gene: 8. Germline values: CDR1 LNHDA, CDR2 SQIVND (reference sequence). CDR3 amino acids: CASSTKREGRHNEQFF. CDR3 coding DNA: TGTGCCAGTAGTACCAAGCGGGAGGGCCGCCACAATGAGCAGTTCTTC.

This chain's CDR3 is CASRSGTYTGELFF. The CDR3, as DNA: TGTGCCAGCAGATCCGGGACTTACACCGGGGAGCTGTTTTTT. V is TRBV27 and J is TRBJ2-2, with D tentatively TRBD2 (6 bases). Looked up from germline, CDR1 is MNHEY and CDR2 is SMNVEV (reference sequence). This CDR3 contains 14 residues. V lost 6 bases, J lost 3 bases, and 11 bases lay in between.

The rearrangement links TRBV27 to TRBJ1-1, with D possibly TRBD1 on 5 matching bases. This CDR3 has 11 amino acids. Trimming cost V 8 bases and J 12 bases, with 16 bases left between them. CDR1 is MNHEY and CDR2 is SMNVEV in the germline V gene (reference sequence). CDR3: CASFSTGPSFF. CDR3 nucleotides: TGTGCCAGCTTCTCTACAGGCCCTTCTTTCTTT.

The gene calls are TRBV4-1 and TRBJ1-2, with 7 bases matching TRBD1. The CDR3 totals 17 residues. V lost 4 bases, J lost 0 bases, and 11 bases stayed unmatched. Germline lookup yields CDR1 MGHRA and CDR2 YSYEKL. CDR3 sequence (DNA): TGCGCCAGCAGCCTCCCCCGGGTGGGGACAGCTAACTATGGCTACACCTTC. Its protein is CASSLPRVGTANYGYTF.

The rearrangement joins TRBV4-2 to TRBJ2-3, with D possibly TRBD2 on 5 matching bases. The germline V gene has CDR1 LGHNA and CDR2 YNFKEQ. The V end lost 4 bases, the J end lost 5 bases, and 13 bases lay between the germline ends. This CDR3 contains 14 residues. The CDR3 DNA reads as TGTGCCAGCAGCCTGAGGGCCGAGGTAGATACGCAGTATTTT. Its translation is CASSLRAEVDTQYF.

The chain recombines TRBV2 with TRBJ2-3, with D perhaps matching TRBD1 (5 bases). The CDR3 length is 15 residues. CDR1 and CDR2 (germline): SNHLY, FYNNEI. The germline V and J ends were trimmed by 7 bases and 4 bases, with 18 bases remaining between them. CDR3 loop: CASTDTGDTPDTQYF. The CDR3 DNA is TGTGCCAGCACAGATACAGGAGACACACCAGATACGCAGTATTTT.